The 18 T cell receptor beta chains below all came from one sample that was sequenced in a study of post-analysis software for immune sequencing data. Study conclusions and caveats: Controls had lower frequencies than patients of roughly five TRBV segments, which included TRBV5-6, TRBV5-1 and TRBV20-1.

TCR beta libraries were prepared from cDNA with unique molecular identifiers. TCRdb reprocessed the PCR reads with MiXCR, giving one entry per CDR3 protein. The sample carries around 400,000 distinct CDR3 sequences, roughly 35% recorded once. Antigens of these TCRs are unknown. The material sequenced was blood. Source of these receptors: a girl aged 5 to 17 with multiple sclerosis.

The chain couples TRBV5-1 to TRBJ2-5, with D maybe TRBD2 (6 bases). This CDR3 spans 13 amino acids. Germline CDR1 SGHRS, CDR2 YFSETQ. Trimming stripped 7 bases from V and 5 bases from J, with 15 bases between. The CDR3 protein is CASGRGAGETQYF. CDR3 bases: TGCGCCAGCGGTCGAGGGGCGGGGGAGACCCAGTACTTC.

In its sample, this clonotype was seen a few times. The genes are TRBV20-1 and TRBJ1-2; possibly TRBD1 for D (6 bases). Germline loops: CDR1 DFQATT, CDR2 SNEGSKA (reference sequence). This CDR3 has 18 amino acids. V lost 3 bases and J lost 0, with 23 bases in between. The CDR3 DNA reads TGCAGTGCTAGTCACACCCCGCAGGGGCCGCTTTCTAACTATGGCTACACCTTC. Its translation: CSASHTPQGPLSNYGYTF.

The rearrangement uses TRBV10-3 and TRBJ2-7; tentatively, D is TRBD2 (5 bases). CDR1 ENHRY and CDR2 SYGVKD come from the germline V gene. CDR3 length: 15 residues. V shed 2 bases and J shed 1 base, with 12 bases lying between them. CDR3 nucleotide sequence: TGTGCCATCAGTGAGGGTATCGGGGTATCCTACGAGCAGTACTTC. It codes for CAISEGIGVSYEQYF.

The rearrangement joins TRBV20-1 to TRBJ1-1; tentatively, D is TRBD1 (5 bases). There are 14 residues in the CDR3. Germline V gene lookup returns CDR1 DFQATT and CDR2 SNEGSKA (reference sequence). Trimming stripped 6 bases from V and 1 base from J, with 15 bases between. In DNA form, the CDR3 reads TGCAGTGCCACATGGGCAGGGACGAACACTGAAGCTTTCTTT. Protein sequence: CSATWAGTNTEAFF.

V and J are TRBV2 and TRBJ2-7, with 14 bases identical to TRBD2. The J call may not be correct, given that the DNA end is closer to TRBJ2-5. The V gene's germline CDR1 is SNHLY and CDR2 FYNNEI. This CDR3 comprises 15 residues. The CDR3 here is CASLTSGGAAETQYF. The CDR3 DNA is TGTGCCAGCTTGACTAGCGGGGGGGCGGCGGAGACCCAGTACTTC.

This clonotype appeared a few times. The chain joins TRBV4-1 to TRBJ2-3; the match to TRBD2 covers 7 bases. The CDR3 is 11 amino acids. J gave up 5 bases and V 8 bases, and 1 base lay outside the gene matches. Germline CDR1 MGHRA, CDR2 YSYEKL. CDR3 region: CASRGVDTQYF. The CDR3 DNA reads as TGCGCCAGCCGGGGGGTAGATACGCAGTATTTT.

The rearrangement joins TRBV4-1 to TRBJ2-5; D remains unclear. V was clipped by 0 bases and J by 11 bases, with 13 bases between them. The CDR3 sequence is 13 residues long. Germline V lookup: CDR1 MGHRA, CDR2 YSYEKL. In DNA, the CDR3 is TGCGCCAGCAGCCAAGATAGTAACAATGAGCAGTACTTC. Amino acid sequence: CASSQDSNNEQYF.

The V call is TRBV7-3, the J call TRBJ2-7; the D is unclear. This CDR3 has 10 residues. Deletions cut 1 base from V and 7 bases from J, with 2 bases between. CDR1 and CDR2 (germline): SGHTA, FQGTGA. Written as DNA, the CDR3 is TGTGCCAGCAGCTTAAGAGAGCAGTACTTC. This sequence encodes CASSLREQYF.

In its sample, this clonotype was seen a few times. This chain joins TRBV6-5 and TRBJ1-1; D may be TRBD1 (5 bases). The CDR3 contains 13 residues. Germline-derived CDR1 and CDR2 are MNHEY and SVGAGI. Trimming took 4 bases from V and 1 from J, leaving 7 bases between them. The CDR3 nucleotides are TGTGCCAGCAGTTGGGACGGGAACACTGAAGCTTTCTTT. It yields the protein CASSWDGNTEAFF.

This chain uses TRBV29-1 with TRBJ2-5; tentatively, D is TRBD1 (6 bases). Germline values: CDR1 SQVTM, CDR2 ANQGSEA. Trimming left V 7 bases short and J 4 bases short, with 13 bases between. The CDR3 sequence is 12 residues long. CDR3 region: CSAVQGRETQYF. Here the CDR3 DNA reads TGCAGCGCCGTACAGGGCCGAGAGACCCAGTACTTC.

In regard to this clonotype: A junction end diverges from the germline sequence, so it may reflect a read error. This chain links TRBV12-3 or TRBV12-4 with TRBJ2-1; no reliable D call. This CDR3 spans 11 amino acids. The CDR3 region is CASSFLNGQFF. The CDR3 region has the DNA TGTGCCAGCAGTTTCCTGAATGGGCAGTTCTTC.

The sample holds a few counts of this clonotype. This chain joins TRBV12-3 or TRBV12-4 and TRBJ2-7, with TRBD2 identical over 11 bases. The CDR3 runs to 15 residues. J gave up 2 bases and V 6 bases, and 6 bases lay outside the gene matches. CDR3 nucleotide sequence: TGTGCCAGCAGGATTGGGACTAGCGGAGCCTACGAGCAGTACTTC. Amino acids: CASRIGTSGAYEQYF.

The V and J genes are TRBV6-5 and TRBJ2-2, with D possibly being TRBD1 (5 bases). This CDR3 has 16 residues. CDR1 is MNHEY and CDR2 is SVGAGI in the germline V gene. V lost 7 bases, J lost 0 bases, and 15 bases lay in between. The CDR3 reads CASTLDSFANTGELFF. CDR3 in DNA: TGTGCCAGCACCCTAGACAGCTTCGCGAACACCGGGGAGCTGTTTTTT.

As concerns this clonotype: No conserved phenylalanine or tryptophan is present at the end of the CDR3, so a read error is the likely explanation. The chain couples TRBV10-3 to TRBJ2-5, with 7 bases that match TRBD2. This CDR3 is built from 13 residues. Germline loops: CDR1 ENHRY, CDR2 SYGVKD. V lost 1 base and J lost 11; bases outside the gene matches: 7. This chain's CDR3 is CAISELLGGEQYL. The CDR3 nucleotides read TGTGCCATCAGTGAGTTATTGGGGGGGGAGCAGTACTTG.

This clonotype was counted only a few times. The chain has TRBV29-1 and TRBJ2-7; 8 bases fit TRBD1. V lost 4 bases, J lost 7 bases, and 6 bases stayed unmatched. The CDR3 runs to 12 residues. CDR1 and CDR2 (germline): SQVTM, ANQGSEA. In DNA, the CDR3 is TGCAGCGTTGTCAGGGGGCCGCGGGAGCAGTACTTC. The encoded protein is CSVVRGPREQYF.

The chain recombines TRBV12-3 or TRBV12-4 with TRBJ2-5; D is unresolved. V shed 2 bases and J shed 5 bases, with 12 bases lying between them. This CDR3 is built from 14 residues. In nucleotides, the CDR3 is TGTGCCAGCAGTTTATCCCAATTAGGGGAGACCCAGTACTTC. Protein sequence: CASSLSQLGETQYF.

The chain employs TRBV2 and TRBJ2-1, with 9 bases matching TRBD2. The CDR3 is made up of 15 amino acids. J lost 6 bases, V lost 6 bases, and 9 bases had no gene match. Germline V gene sequence: CDR1 SNHLY, CDR2 FYNNEI. CDR3: CASSLTGTSPNEQFF. CDR3 nucleotides: TGTGCCAGCAGCCTAACCGGGACTAGCCCCAATGAGCAGTTCTTC.

The V call is TRBV12-3 or TRBV12-4, the J call TRBJ2-7; D is possibly TRBD2 (6 bases). Trimming stripped 3 bases from V and 2 bases from J, with 14 bases between. The CDR3 is made up of 15 amino acids. The CDR3 loop reads CASSFPGTGAYEQYF. The DNA for the CDR3 is TGTGCCAGCAGTTTCCCCGGGACGGGAGCCTACGAGCAGTACTTC.